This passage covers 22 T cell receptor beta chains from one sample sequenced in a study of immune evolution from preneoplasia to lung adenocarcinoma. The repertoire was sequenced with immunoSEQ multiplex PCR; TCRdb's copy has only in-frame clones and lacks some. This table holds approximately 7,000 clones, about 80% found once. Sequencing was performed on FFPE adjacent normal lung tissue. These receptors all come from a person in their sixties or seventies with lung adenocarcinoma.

CDR3 bases: TGTGCCTTACTAGCGGGAGATTTGGATACGCAGTATTTT. It specifies CALLAGDLDTQYF. The chain joins TRBV30 to TRBJ2-3; 11 bases line up with TRBD2. The CDR3 contains 13 residues. J lost 6 bases, V lost 7 bases, and 6 bases had no gene match. Germline V gives CDR1 GTSNPN, CDR2 SVGIG (reference sequence).

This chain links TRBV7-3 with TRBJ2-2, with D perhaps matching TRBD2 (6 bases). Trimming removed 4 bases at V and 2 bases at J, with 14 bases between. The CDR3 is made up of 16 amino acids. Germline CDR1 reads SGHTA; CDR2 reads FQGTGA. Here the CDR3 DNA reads TGTGCCAGCAGCTCCTACTATAGCGGAAACACCGGGGAGCTGTTTTTT. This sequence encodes CASSSYYSGNTGELFF.

CDR3 nucleotide sequence: TGTGCCAGCAGCTTAACACAGGGGTCGGACTACGAGCAGTACTTC. Its translation is CASSLTQGSDYEQYF. The chain links TRBV11-2 to TRBJ2-7; the match to TRBD1 covers 7 bases. V was pared by 2 bases and J by 3 bases, with 7 bases of the junction left unmatched. The CDR3 has 15 residues. Germline CDR1 SGHAT, CDR2 FQNNGV.

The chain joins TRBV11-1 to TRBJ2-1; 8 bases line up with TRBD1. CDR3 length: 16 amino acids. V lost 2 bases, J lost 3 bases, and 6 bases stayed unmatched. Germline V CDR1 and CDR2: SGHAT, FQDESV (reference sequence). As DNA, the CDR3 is TGTGCCAGCAGCTTAAGACAGGGGTATAGCTACAATGAGCAGTTCTTC. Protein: CASSLRQGYSYNEQFF.

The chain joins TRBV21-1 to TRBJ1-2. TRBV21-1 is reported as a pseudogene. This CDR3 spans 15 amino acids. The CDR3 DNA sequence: TGTGCCAGCAGCAAATGGCTGAAGGGGAGCTATGGCTACACCTTC. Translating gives CASSKWLKGSYGYTF.

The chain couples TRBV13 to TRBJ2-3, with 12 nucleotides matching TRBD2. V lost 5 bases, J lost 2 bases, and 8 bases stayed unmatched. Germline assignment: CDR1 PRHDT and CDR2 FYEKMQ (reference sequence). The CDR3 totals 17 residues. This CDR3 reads CASSPPSGRAYTDTQYF. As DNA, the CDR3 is TGTGCCAGCAGCCCCCCTAGCGGGAGGGCCTACACAGATACGCAGTATTTT.

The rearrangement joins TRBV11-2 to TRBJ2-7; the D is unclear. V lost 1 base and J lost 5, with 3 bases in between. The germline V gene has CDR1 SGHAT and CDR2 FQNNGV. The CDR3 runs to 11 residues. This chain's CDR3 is CASSLVDEQYF. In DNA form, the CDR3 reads TGTGCCAGCAGCTTAGTCGACGAGCAGTACTTC.

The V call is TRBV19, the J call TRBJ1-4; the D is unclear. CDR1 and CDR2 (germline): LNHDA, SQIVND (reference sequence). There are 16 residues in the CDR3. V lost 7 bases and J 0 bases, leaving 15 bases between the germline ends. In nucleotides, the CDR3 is TGTGCCAGTATCCTGACACCAGGTGCAACTAATGAAAAACTGTTTTTT. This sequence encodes CASILTPGATNEKLFF.

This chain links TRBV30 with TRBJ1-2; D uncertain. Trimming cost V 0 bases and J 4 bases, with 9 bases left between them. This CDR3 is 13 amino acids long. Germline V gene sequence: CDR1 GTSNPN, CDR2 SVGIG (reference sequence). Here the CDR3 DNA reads TGTGCCTGGAGTGTACCGTATACCTATGGCTACACCTTC. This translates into CAWSVPYTYGYTF.

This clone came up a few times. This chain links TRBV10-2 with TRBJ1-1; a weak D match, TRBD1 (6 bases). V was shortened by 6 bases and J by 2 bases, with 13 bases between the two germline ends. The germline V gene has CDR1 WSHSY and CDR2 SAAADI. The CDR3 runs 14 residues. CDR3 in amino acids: CASSGQYSNTEAFF. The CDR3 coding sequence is TGCGCCAGCAGCGGACAGTACTCAAACACTGAAGCTTTCTTT.

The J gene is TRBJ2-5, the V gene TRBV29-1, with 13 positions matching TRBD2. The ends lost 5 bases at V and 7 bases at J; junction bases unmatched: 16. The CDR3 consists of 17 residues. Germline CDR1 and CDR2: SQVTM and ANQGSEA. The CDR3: CSVSGLAGSEALGTQYF. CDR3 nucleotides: TGCAGCGTTTCGGGACTAGCGGGAAGTGAGGCTTTAGGGACCCAGTACTTC.

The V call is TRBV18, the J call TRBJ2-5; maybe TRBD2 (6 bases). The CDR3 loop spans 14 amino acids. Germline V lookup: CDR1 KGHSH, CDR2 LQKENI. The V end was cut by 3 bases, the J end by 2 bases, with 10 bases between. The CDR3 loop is CASSPPGRQETQYF. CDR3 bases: TGTGCCAGCTCACCCCCGGGGAGGCAAGAGACCCAGTACTTC.

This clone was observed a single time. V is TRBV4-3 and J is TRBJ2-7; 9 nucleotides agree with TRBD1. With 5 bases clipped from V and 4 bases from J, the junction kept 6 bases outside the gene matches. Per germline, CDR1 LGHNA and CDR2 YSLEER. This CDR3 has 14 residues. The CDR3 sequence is CASSLPGTGYEQYV. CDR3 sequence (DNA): TGCGCCAGCAGCTTACCCGGGACAGGGTACGAGCAGTACGTC.

CDR3 bases: TGTGCCAGCAGCCCGGGCGTGTATGGCTACACCTTC. It is translated as CASSPGVYGYTF. The chain combines TRBV4-2 with TRBJ1-2; D is ambiguous. The germline V gene has CDR1 LGHNA and CDR2 YNFKEQ. The CDR3 loop spans 12 amino acids. V lost 4 bases, J lost 5 bases, and 8 bases lay in between.

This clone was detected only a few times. DNA for the CDR3: TGTGCCACCTCAACCGGGACTAGCGGTGTCGAGCAGTACTTC. Translated: CATSTGTSGVEQYF. V usage is TRBV7-9 and J usage is TRBJ2-7; 11 nucleotides line up with TRBD2. This CDR3 spans 14 amino acids. Trimming at V came to 10 bases and at J to 6 bases, leaving 11 bases not matched to a gene. CDR1 is SEHNR, CDR2 FQNEAQ, per germline (reference sequence).

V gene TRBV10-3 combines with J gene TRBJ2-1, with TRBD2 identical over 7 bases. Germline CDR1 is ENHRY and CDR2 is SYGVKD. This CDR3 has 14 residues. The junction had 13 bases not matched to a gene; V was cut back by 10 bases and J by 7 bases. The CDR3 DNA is TGTGCCACCGCCGATGCGGGAGTACCGAATGAGCAGTTCTTC. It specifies CATADAGVPNEQFF.

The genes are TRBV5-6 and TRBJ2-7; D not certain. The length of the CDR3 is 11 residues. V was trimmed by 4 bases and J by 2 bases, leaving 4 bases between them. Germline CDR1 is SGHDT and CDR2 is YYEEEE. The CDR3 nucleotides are TGTGCCAGCAGCCGCGCCTACGAGCAGTACTTC. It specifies CASSRAYEQYF.

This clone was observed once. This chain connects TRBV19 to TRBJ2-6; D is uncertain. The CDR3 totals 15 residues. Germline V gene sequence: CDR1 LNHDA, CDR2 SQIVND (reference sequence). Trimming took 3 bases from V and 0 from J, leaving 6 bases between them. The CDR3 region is CASSIPDSGANVLTF. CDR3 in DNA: TGTGCCAGTAGTATTCCGGACTCTGGGGCCAACGTCCTGACTTTC.

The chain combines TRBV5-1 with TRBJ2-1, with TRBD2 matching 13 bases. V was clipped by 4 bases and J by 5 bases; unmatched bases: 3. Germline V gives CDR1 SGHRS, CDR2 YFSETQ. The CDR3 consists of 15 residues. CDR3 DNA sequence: TGCGCCAGCAGCCTGACTAGCGGGAGGAACAATGAGCAGTTCTTC. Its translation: CASSLTSGRNNEQFF.

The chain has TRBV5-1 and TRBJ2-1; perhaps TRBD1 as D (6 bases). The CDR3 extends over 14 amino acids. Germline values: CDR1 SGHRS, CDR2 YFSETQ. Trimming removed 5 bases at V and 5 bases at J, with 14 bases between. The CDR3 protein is CASSYRTADNEQFF. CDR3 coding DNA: TGCGCCAGCAGTTACAGGACAGCGGACAATGAGCAGTTCTTC.

CDR3 sequence (DNA): TGTGCCAGCAGCTTGGCAACAGGGACGCGAGAGACCCAGTACTTC. Translation: CASSLATGTRETQYF. The chain is built from TRBV11-2 and TRBJ2-5; D perhaps matches TRBD1 (6 bases). This CDR3 has 15 amino acids. Trimming took 3 bases from V and 4 from J, leaving 15 bases between them. Germline V gives CDR1 SGHAT, CDR2 FQNNGV.

Here the CDR3 reads CASSRTGQSTDTQYF. DNA of the CDR3: TGTGCCAGCTCACGTACGGGACAGAGCACAGATACGCAGTATTTT. The chain is built from TRBV18 and TRBJ2-3, with TRBD1 matching 7 bases. V lost 4 bases and J lost 0; bases outside the gene matches: 4. Germline loops: CDR1 KGHSH, CDR2 LQKENI. The CDR3 is 15 amino acids.